The clone carrying this T cell receptor (beta chain) appeared a few times. As yet, its antigen is unknown. These data belong to a study of cytomegalovirus exposure and HLA in healthy donors. Using immunoSEQ multiplex PCR, the repertoire was profiled, and TCRdb retains in-frame clones only, with some absent. The repertoire holds fewer than 350,000 clones, with 88% as singletons. The donors were part of the approximately 130-subject validation cohort, which stood apart from the approximately 670-subject first cohort. Study findings and constraints: Both high specificity and high sensitivity reportedly marked the classifier's diagnosis of cytomegalovirus status. The study recorded over 150 TCR beta chains that were cytomegalovirus-associated. That first-cohort TCR clusters tended to co-occur in the 90 to 150 validation repertoires was found in a later analysis.

CDR3 length: 17 amino acids. Trimming took 3 bases from V and 6 from J, leaving 24 bases between them. CDR1 and CDR2 (germline): GTSNPN, SVGIG (reference sequence). This sequence was found in a woman under 30 in good health and CMV-seronegative. Input material: PBMCs. This rearrangement joins TRBV30 to TRBJ1-5, with D hard to call. CDR3: CAWSPSPHSTLPQPQHF. In DNA form, the CDR3 reads TGTGCCTGGAGCCCTTCCCCCCACTCAACGCTCCCTCAGCCCCAGCATTTT.